This T cell receptor beta chain was found in a study of T cell repertoires in cytomegalovirus infection. Study overall: Epitope selection comprised recently identified HLA-C-restricted CMV epitopes and well-studied HLA-B-restricted CMV epitopes. Study-level points and caveats: Ex vivo, HLA-C-restricted CMV-specific TCR beta clonotypes prevailed over the rest of the response.

Using its own MiXCR run on the reads, TCRdb lists one record per CDR3 protein. The sample contains around 360,000 distinct CDR3 sequences, just under 35% of which appear only once. This clonotype was seen a handful of times. What it recognizes is unknown. Sequencing used cultured PBMCs, obtained from culture after CMV antigen stimulation. The origin of this receptor is a human donor in good health (CMV status not recorded). Some clones in this sample may be carry-over from other donors' samples.

CDR3 DNA sequence: TGTGCCAGCAGCGCGTGGACAGGGATTGTCCAGCCCCAGCATTTT. The encoded protein is CASSAWTGIVQPQHF. The chain carries TRBV5-6 and TRBJ1-5; 8 bases fit TRBD1. Germline V gene sequence: CDR1 SGHDT, CDR2 YYEEEE. With V trimmed by 4 bases and J by 7 bases, 10 bases remained unmatched. This CDR3 comprises 15 residues.